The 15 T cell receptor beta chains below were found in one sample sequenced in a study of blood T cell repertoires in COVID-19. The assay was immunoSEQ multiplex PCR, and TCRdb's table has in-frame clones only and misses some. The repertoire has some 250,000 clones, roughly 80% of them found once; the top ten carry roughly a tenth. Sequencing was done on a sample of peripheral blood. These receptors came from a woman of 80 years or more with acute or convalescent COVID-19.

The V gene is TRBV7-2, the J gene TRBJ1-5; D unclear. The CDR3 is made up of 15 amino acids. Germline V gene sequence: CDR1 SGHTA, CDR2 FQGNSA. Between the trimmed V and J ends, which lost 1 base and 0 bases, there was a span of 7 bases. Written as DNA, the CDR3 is TGTGCCAGCAGCTTAGGGAGAAATAGCAATCAGCCCCAGCATTTT. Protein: CASSLGRNSNQPQHF.

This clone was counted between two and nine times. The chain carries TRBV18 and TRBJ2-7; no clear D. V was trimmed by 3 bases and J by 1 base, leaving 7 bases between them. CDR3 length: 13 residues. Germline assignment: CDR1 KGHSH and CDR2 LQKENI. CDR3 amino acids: CASSPQTSYEQYF. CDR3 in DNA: TGTGCCAGCTCACCCCAGACATCCTACGAGCAGTACTTC.

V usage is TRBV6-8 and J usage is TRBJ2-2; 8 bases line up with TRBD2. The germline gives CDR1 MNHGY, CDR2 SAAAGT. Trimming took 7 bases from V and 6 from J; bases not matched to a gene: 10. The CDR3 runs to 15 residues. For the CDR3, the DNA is TGTGCCAGCAACCCCCCGGCGGGGGGCTCCGGGGAGCTGTTTTTT. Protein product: CASNPPAGGSGELFF.

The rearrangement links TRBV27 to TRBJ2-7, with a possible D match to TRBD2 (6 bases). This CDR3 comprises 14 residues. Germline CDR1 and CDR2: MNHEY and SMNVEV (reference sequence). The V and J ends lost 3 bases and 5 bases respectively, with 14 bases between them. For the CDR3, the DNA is TGTGCCAGCAGTTTGTTGGCGGGGTCCGACGAGCAGTACTTC. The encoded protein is CASSLLAGSDEQYF.

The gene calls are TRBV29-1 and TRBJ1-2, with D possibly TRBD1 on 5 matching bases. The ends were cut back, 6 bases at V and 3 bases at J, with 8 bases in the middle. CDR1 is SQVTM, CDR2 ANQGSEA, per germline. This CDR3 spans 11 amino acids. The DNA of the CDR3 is TGCAGCGTGGGGCAGGACTATGGCTACACCTTC. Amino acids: CSVGQDYGYTF.

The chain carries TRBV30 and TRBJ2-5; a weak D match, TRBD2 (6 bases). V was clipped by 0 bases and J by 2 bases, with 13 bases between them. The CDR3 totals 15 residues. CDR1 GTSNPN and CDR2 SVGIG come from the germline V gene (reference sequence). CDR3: CAWSVRGTLQETQYF. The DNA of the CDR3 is TGTGCCTGGAGTGTACGGGGGACTCTACAAGAGACCCAGTACTTC.

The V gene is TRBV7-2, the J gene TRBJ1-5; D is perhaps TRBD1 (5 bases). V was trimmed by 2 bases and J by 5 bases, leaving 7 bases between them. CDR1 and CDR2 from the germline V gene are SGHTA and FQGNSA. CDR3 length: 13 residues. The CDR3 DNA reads TGTGCCAGCAGCTTACAAGGGGATCAGCCCCAGCATTTT. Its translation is CASSLQGDQPQHF.

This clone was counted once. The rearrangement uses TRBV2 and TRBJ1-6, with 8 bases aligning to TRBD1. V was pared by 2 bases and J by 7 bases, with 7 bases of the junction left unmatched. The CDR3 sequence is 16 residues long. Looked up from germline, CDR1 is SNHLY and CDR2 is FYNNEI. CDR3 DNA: TGTGCCAGCAGTGAAAGGGCAGGGGGCTTCAATTCACCCCTCCACTTT. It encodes CASSERAGGFNSPLHF.

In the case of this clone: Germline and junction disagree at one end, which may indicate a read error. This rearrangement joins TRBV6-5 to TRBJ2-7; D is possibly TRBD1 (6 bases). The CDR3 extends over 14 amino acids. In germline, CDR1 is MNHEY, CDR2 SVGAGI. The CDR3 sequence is CANSPDQGPYEQYF. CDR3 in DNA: TGTGCCAACAGTCCGGACCAGGGGCCCTACGAGCAGTACTTC.

The CDR3 DNA reads as TGTGCCAGCAGTGAAGGAGGATATAGCAATCAGCCCCAGCATTTT. Its protein product is CASSEGGYSNQPQHF. The chain carries TRBV6-1 and TRBJ1-5; D unclear. Germline V gene data show CDR1 as MNHNS and CDR2 as SASEGT. The CDR3 sequence is 15 residues long. Trimming pared 1 base from V and 0 bases from J, leaving 7 bases between.

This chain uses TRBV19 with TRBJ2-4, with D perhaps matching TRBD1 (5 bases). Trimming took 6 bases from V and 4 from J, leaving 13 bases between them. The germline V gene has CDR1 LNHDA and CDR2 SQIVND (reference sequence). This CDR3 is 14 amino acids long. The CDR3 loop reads CASSLQGGKNIQYF. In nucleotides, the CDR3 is TGTGCCAGTAGCCTTCAGGGTGGGAAAAACATTCAGTACTTC.

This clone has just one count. The CDR3 coding sequence is TGTGCCAGCAGCGTAGGGACACCCGGACTAGCGGGGCCGTTCTTC. Amino acids: CASSVGTPGLAGPFF. J is TRBJ2-1 and V is TRBV9; 12 bases map to TRBD2. The CDR3 length is 15 residues. Per germline, CDR1 SGDLS and CDR2 YYNGEE. Trimming at V came to 0 bases and at J to 15 bases, leaving 10 bases not matched to a gene.

The CDR3 nucleotides read TGTGCCAGCTCAACGACAGGGGGTGGCTACACCTTC. Translated, it gives CASSTTGGGYTF. The V call is TRBV18, the J call TRBJ1-2; 9 nucleotides agree with TRBD1. The V segment lost 5 bases and the J segment 7 bases; nucleotides outside the gene matches: 2. Germline values: CDR1 KGHSH, CDR2 LQKENI. CDR3 length: 12 amino acids. The whole variable domain, filled in from reference TRBV18 and TRBJ1-2, reads NAGVMQNPRHLVRRRGQEARLRCSPMKGHSHVYWYRQLPEEGLKFMVYLQKENIIDESGMPKERFSAEFPKEGPSILRIQQVVRGDSAAYFCASSTTGGGYTFGSGTRLTVV.

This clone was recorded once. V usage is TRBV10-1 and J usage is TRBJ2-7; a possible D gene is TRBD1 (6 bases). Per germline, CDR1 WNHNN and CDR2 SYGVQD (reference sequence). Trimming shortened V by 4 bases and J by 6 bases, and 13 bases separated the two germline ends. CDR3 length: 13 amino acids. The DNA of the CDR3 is TGCGCCAGCAGTGCTCGACAGGCGGGCGAGCAGTACTTC. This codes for CASSARQAGEQYF.

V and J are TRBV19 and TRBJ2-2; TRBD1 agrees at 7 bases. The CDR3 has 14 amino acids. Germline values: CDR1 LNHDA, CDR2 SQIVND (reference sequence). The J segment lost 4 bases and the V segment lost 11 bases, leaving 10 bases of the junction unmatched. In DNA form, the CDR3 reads TGTGCCGTAGGGGTGACAGGGCTCACCGGGGAGCTGTTTTTT. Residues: CAVGVTGLTGELFF.